This passage covers 8 T cell receptor beta chains from one sample sequenced in a study of blood T cell repertoires in COVID-19. The method was immunoSEQ multiplex PCR; TCRdb's version includes in-frame clones alone and lacks a portion of them. Here the sample spans about 22,000 clones, approximately 80% being singletons. Sequencing was carried out using peripheral blood. The source is a man at least 80 years old with active or convalescent COVID-19.

This chain uses TRBV6-5 with TRBJ2-1; weak D call: TRBD2 (6 bases). Germline CDR1 is MNHEY and CDR2 is SVGAGI. The germline V and J ends were trimmed by 4 bases and 2 bases, with 15 bases remaining between them. The CDR3 sequence is 16 residues long. CDR3 in amino acids: CASSLTGTLTYNEQFF. The CDR3 nucleotides are TGTGCCAGCAGTTTGACCGGGACTTTGACCTACAATGAGCAGTTCTTC.

This clone was counted between two and nine times. The chain uses TRBV28 and TRBJ1-5; D unclear. From germline, CDR1 is MDHEN and CDR2 SYDVKM. Trimming stripped 7 bases from V and 9 bases from J, with 10 bases between. This CDR3 has 11 amino acids. CDR3 bases: TGTGCCAGCACCACATCATGGCCCCAGCATTTT. It yields the protein CASTTSWPQHF.

The rearrangement uses TRBV29-1 and TRBJ2-3, with 14 bases fitting TRBD2. This CDR3 comprises 14 residues. V was pared by 6 bases and J by 6 bases, with 5 bases of the junction left unmatched. Germline CDR1 and CDR2: SQVTM and ANQGSEA. DNA for the CDR3: TGCAGCGTGGGGACTAGCGGGAGTTATGATACGCAGTATTTT. Translated, it gives CSVGTSGSYDTQYF.

The rearrangement joins TRBV7-9 to TRBJ1-1; D is uncertain. Trimming left V 3 bases short and J 5 bases short, with 4 bases between. CDR1 is SEHNR, CDR2 FQNEAQ, per germline (reference sequence). The CDR3 length is 11 residues. CDR3 loop: CASSFLTEAFF. The CDR3 region has the DNA TGTGCCAGCAGCTTTCTTACTGAAGCTTTCTTT.

CDR3 nucleotides: TGTGCCAGCAGCTTAGGAGGTTGGTACCAAGAGACCCAGTACTTC. This gives the protein CASSLGGWYQETQYF. This chain joins TRBV7-2 and TRBJ2-5; D not certain. Trimming left V 1 base short and J 0 bases short, with 9 bases between. Germline loops: CDR1 SGHTA, CDR2 FQGNSA. CDR3 length: 15 residues.

This clone was recorded once. The chain combines TRBV30 with TRBJ2-7, with 12 bases identical to TRBD2. The J segment lost 4 bases and the V segment lost 3 bases, leaving 7 bases of the junction unmatched. The CDR3 is 15 residues long. Looked up from germline, CDR1 is GTSNPN and CDR2 is SVGIG (reference sequence). Here the CDR3 reads CAWRYGLAGRYEQYF. The CDR3, as DNA: TGTGCCTGGAGGTACGGACTAGCGGGAAGGTACGAGCAGTACTTC.

The chain links TRBV27 to TRBJ2-3; possibly TRBD2 for D (5 bases). This CDR3 has 11 residues. Germline V CDR1 and CDR2: MNHEY, SMNVEV (reference sequence). V was pared by 7 bases and J by 9 bases, with 11 bases between. The CDR3 region is CASNQGGTQYF. The CDR3, as DNA: TGTGCCAGCAATCAAGGAGGAACGCAGTATTTT.

V and J are TRBV9 and TRBJ2-1; TRBD2 matches at 10 bases. V dropped 3 bases and J dropped 7; count of bases not matched to a gene: 10. The CDR3 contains 16 residues. CDR1 SGDLS and CDR2 YYNGEE come from the germline V gene. The CDR3, as DNA: TGTGCCAGCAGCGCCCCGGGACTAGCGACAGGGAATGAGCAGTTCTTC. This translates into CASSAPGLATGNEQFF.